These 4 T cell receptor beta chains share one sample of origin, sequenced in a study of blood T cell repertoires in COVID-19. Assay used: immunoSEQ multiplex PCR; TCRdb lists only in-frame clones, some missing. In the table there are some 400,000 clones, about 87% of which are singletons. Sequencing was performed on peripheral blood. The receptors here all came from a woman aged 55-69 years with COVID-19, enrolled during active disease.

The rearrangement uses TRBV6-5 and TRBJ2-5; 11 positions agree with TRBD1. Germline loops: CDR1 MNHEY, CDR2 SVGAGI. With V trimmed by 4 bases and J by 2 bases, 6 bases remained unmatched. The CDR3 length is 16 residues. CDR3 in DNA: TGTGCCAGCAGTTTTCGGTGGGACAGGGGGCAAGAGACCCAGTACTTC. This translates into CASSFRWDRGQETQYF.

The J gene is TRBJ1-6, the V gene TRBV6-5; 12 bases fit TRBD1. Germline CDR1 is MNHEY and CDR2 is SVGAGI. Trimming removed 6 bases from V and 10 bases from J; junction bases left unmatched: 7. The CDR3 length is 15 residues. CDR3 nucleotides: TGTGCCAGCAGGGGACAGGGGGCAACGGGATCACCCCTCCACTTT. Encoded protein: CASRGQGATGSPLHF.

This clone was seen only a few times. The chain couples TRBV7-8 to TRBJ1-5; TRBD1 agrees at 9 bases. Germline trimming cut 5 bases from V and 4 bases from J; bases unmatched to any gene: 6. CDR1 and CDR2 from the germline V gene are SGHVS and FQNEAQ. The CDR3 runs to 15 residues. In DNA, the CDR3 is TGTGCCAGCAGCACCCCGGGACAGGGAAATCAGCCCCAGCATTTT. Its translation: CASSTPGQGNQPQHF. The full variable domain, with the rest looked up from reference TRBV7-8 and TRBJ1-5, is GAGVSQSPRYKVAKRGQDVALRCDPISGHVSLFWYQQALGQGPEFLTYFQNEAQLDKSGLPSDRFFAERPEGSVSTLKIQRTQQEDSAVYLCASSTPGQGNQPQHFGDGTRLSIL.

The chain has TRBV5-6 and TRBJ1-1; 9 bases fit TRBD1. Losses at the gene ends were 5 bases for V and 6 bases for J; bases not matched to a gene: 5. CDR1 is SGHDT and CDR2 is YYEEEE in the germline V gene. This CDR3 has 13 amino acids. CDR3 DNA: TGTGCCAGCAGACAGGGGGCTCGCGCTGAAGCTTTCTTT. This codes for CASRQGARAEAFF.